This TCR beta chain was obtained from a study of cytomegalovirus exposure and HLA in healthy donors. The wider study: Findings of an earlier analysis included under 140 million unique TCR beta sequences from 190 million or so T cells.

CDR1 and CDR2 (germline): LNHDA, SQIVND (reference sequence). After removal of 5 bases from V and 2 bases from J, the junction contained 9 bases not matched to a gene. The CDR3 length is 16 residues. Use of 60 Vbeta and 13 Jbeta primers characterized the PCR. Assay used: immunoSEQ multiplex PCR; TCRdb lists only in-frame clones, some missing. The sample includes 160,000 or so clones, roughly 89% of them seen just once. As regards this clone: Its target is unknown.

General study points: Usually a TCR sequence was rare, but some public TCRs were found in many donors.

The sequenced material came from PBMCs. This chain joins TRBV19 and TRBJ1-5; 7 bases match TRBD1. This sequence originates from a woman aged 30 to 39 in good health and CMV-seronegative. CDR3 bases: TGTGCCAGTAGTGGGGCCGGACAGGTGGGCAATCAGCCCCAGCATTTT. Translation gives CASSGAGQVGNQPQHF. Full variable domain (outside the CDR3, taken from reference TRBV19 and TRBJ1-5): DGGITQSPKYLFRKEGQNVTLSCEQNLNHDAMYWYRQDPGQGLRLIYYSQIVNDFQKGDIAEGYSVSREKKESFPLTVTSAQKNPTAFYLCASSGAGQVGNQPQHFGDGTRLSIL.